This T cell receptor beta chain is from a study of beta chain features in type 1 diabetes. Regarding this clone: Its cognate antigen is unknown.

Expressed TCRB transcripts were sequenced, since all the RNA that had been isolated was reverse transcribed. Data came from immunoSEQ multiplex PCR; TCRdb stores just in-frame clones and leaves some out. The sample carries 300,000 to 350,000 clones, roughly 8% recorded once. The CDR3 spans 17 residues. Germline assignment: CDR1 MGHDK and CDR2 SYGVNS. V shed 3 bases, J shed 4 bases, and the junction held 6 bases outside the gene matches. General study findings and limits: The study found fewer insertions and more deletions at VDJ junctions in type 1 diabetes patients.

This clonotype originated in a woman younger than 30 in good health. The chain is built from TRBV25-1 and TRBJ2-1; 13 bases align to TRBD2. Sequencing was done on a sample of central memory CD4+ T cells from blood. The CDR3 sequence is CASSDTSGRGIYNEQFF. CDR3 in DNA: TGTGCCAGCAGTGATACTAGCGGGAGGGGAATTTACAATGAGCAGTTCTTC.